The clone carrying this T cell receptor beta chain was seen many times. Germline V lookup: CDR1 SGHTA, CDR2 FQGNSA. Deletions cut 2 bases from V and 3 bases from J, with 7 bases between. CDR3 length: 13 amino acids. Via MiXCR, TCRdb re-called the RT-PCR reads, giving one row per CDR3 protein. The sample has almost 700,000 distinct CDR3 sequences, approximately 14% seen once; the top ten hold 3.6%. The chain links TRBV7-2 to TRBJ1-1; the D is unclear. The TCR was taken from a female donor in good health, serving as a healthy control. Sample: memory CD4+ T cells from blood. CDR3 residues: CASSLWWDTEAFF. In nucleotides, the CDR3 is TGTGCCAGCAGCTTATGGTGGGACACTGAAGCTTTCTTT.